The 7 T cell receptor beta chains below all came from one sample that was sequenced in a study of blood T cell repertoires in COVID-19. The method was immunoSEQ multiplex PCR; TCRdb's version includes in-frame clones alone and lacks a portion of them. The sample lists hundreds of thousands of clones, around 87% seen once, with about 14% in the top ten. The sequenced sample was PBMCs or T cells enriched from blood (not recorded which). Receptors were obtained from a man younger than 40 who had been exposed to COVID-19.

V is TRBV16 and J is TRBJ1-2, with 7 bases lining up with TRBD1. V gave up 3 bases and J gave up 4 bases; unmatched junction bases: 8. The CDR3 runs 15 residues. The germline CDR1 and CDR2 sequences are KGHSY and FQNENV. The CDR3 is CASSHARQGSYGYTF. The CDR3 coding sequence is TGTGCCAGCAGCCACGCCCGACAGGGAAGCTATGGCTACACCTTC.

The rearrangement joins TRBV5-6 to TRBJ1-2; possibly TRBD1 for D (6 bases). The CDR3 sequence is 13 residues long. Germline values: CDR1 SGHDT, CDR2 YYEEEE. V lost 4 bases and J 8 bases, leaving 15 bases between the germline ends. The CDR3 region has the DNA TGTGCCAGCAGCCCAAGACAGGTTCAGGGCTACACCTTC. Protein product: CASSPRQVQGYTF. The full variable domain, with the rest looked up from reference TRBV5-6 and TRBJ1-2, is DAGVTQSPTHLIKTRGQQVTLRCSPKSGHDTVSWYQQALGQGPQFIFQYYEEEERQRGNFPDRFSGHQFPNYSSELNVNALLLGDSALYLCASSPRQVQGYTFGSGTRLTVV.

In its sample, this clone was seen once. The chain links TRBV25-1 to TRBJ2-1; the D is unclear. The CDR3 consists of 12 residues. The germline V and J ends were trimmed by 4 bases and 14 bases, with 15 bases remaining between them. Germline-derived CDR1 and CDR2 are MGHDK and SYGVNS. DNA of the CDR3: TGTGCCAGCAGTGCCCCCGACGAAGCGAAGTTCTTC. It translates to CASSAPDEAKFF. Looking up the rest from reference TRBV25-1 and TRBJ2-1 gives the full variable domain: EADIYQTPRYLVIGTGKKITLECSQTMGHDKMYWYQQDPGMELHLIHYSYGVNSTEKGDLSSESTVSRIRTEHFPLTLESARPSHTSQYLCASSAPDEAKFFGPGTRLTVL.

This clone was seen just once. The genes are TRBV18 and TRBJ2-1; TRBD2 matches at 9 bases. The CDR3 length is 16 residues. The J segment lost 7 bases and the V segment lost 0 bases, leaving 7 bases of the junction unmatched. Germline values: CDR1 KGHSH, CDR2 LQKENI. CDR3 sequence (DNA): TGTGCCAGCTCACCACCGAACCCTAGCGGGGAAAATGAGCAGTTCTTC. As protein: CASSPPNPSGENEQFF.

This clone was seen only a few times. Here the CDR3 DNA reads TGTGCCAGCAGTTTATCGGGGGGCTATGGCTACACCTTC. Encoded protein: CASSLSGGYGYTF. The chain links TRBV12-3 or TRBV12-4 to TRBJ1-2; TRBD1 is a possible D gene (5 bases). CDR3 size: 13 residues. V was trimmed by 2 bases and J by 4 bases, leaving 8 bases between them.

V is TRBV28 and J is TRBJ2-1; TRBD2 agrees at 7 bases. The CDR3 contains 15 residues. The junction had 10 bases not matched to a gene; V was cut back by 7 bases and J by 4 bases. Germline CDR1 reads MDHEN; CDR2 reads SYDVKM. The CDR3 DNA reads as TGTGCCAGCACCCGGGCCGGGGGGAAGTACAATGAGCAGTTCTTC. As protein: CASTRAGGKYNEQFF.

This CDR3 reads CASSDRVGSVETQYF. CDR3 nucleotide sequence: TGTGCCAGCAGCGACCGGGTGGGTTCGGTGGAGACCCAGTACTTC. The chain is built from TRBV27 and TRBJ2-5; D gene ambiguous. The CDR3 is 15 amino acids. Per germline, CDR1 MNHEY and CDR2 SMNVEV (reference sequence). Trimming cost V 6 bases and J 5 bases, with 19 bases left between them.